This T cell receptor (beta chain) is drawn from a study of T cells in Graves' hyperthyroidism and ophthalmopathy. In the study overall: Peripheral blood samples were taken at initial diagnosis, prior to any treatment.

Regarding the study as a whole: Ophthalmopathy was told apart from stable hyperthyroidism by a 13 V-J model.

As for this clonotype: Its target is unknown.

TCR beta CDR3 regions were amplified from RNA. A set of HTBI primers served as the primers for a first-round RT-PCR of the TCR CDR3. TCRdb re-derived calls from the multiplex PCR reads in MiXCR, one entry per CDR3 protein. The sample holds 500,000 to 750,000 distinct CDR3 sequences, approximately 15% seen once. The CDR3 is made up of 15 amino acids. The germline V gene has CDR1 SGHRS and CDR2 YFSETQ. The V and J ends lost 4 bases and 1 base respectively, with 13 bases between them. Sequencing was performed on blood. The sequence was obtained from a woman aged 30 to 39 with Graves' hyperthyroidism. The rearrangement links TRBV5-1 to TRBJ2-3; D is ambiguous. DNA for the CDR3: TGCGCCAGCAGCAGGGAATGGAGTGGCACAGATACGCAGTATTTT. Translated, it gives CASSREWSGTDTQYF.